This T cell receptor beta chain was sequenced during a study of T cell repertoires in cytomegalovirus infection (dated by TCRdb to the late 2010s). At the level of the whole study: Donor HLA type was relevant to the analysis, because carriage of CMV infection together with the matching HLA type was indicated by public TCR beta signatures.

V loses 5 bases of germline sequence and J loses 1 base, and the interval between the two ends is 5 bases. Taken from cysteine to phenylalanine, the CDR3 has 12 residues. Here the CDR3 DNA is all that survives: 36 bases in frame from base 1. CDR1 is given as LNHDA and CDR2 as SQIVND, both from the germline V gene (reference sequence). Reads for this sample came from an Illumina HiSeq 1500. In-frame beta chains were kept once TCRdb had trimmed the public reads at Q25 with fastp and called clones with MiXCR. When rows share a CDR3 protein, they turn into one entry using the most common DNA and genes. The sample table shows around 330,000 distinct CDR3 sequences, and about 17% are seen once. Together, the top ten hold approximately 12% of the sample. This clonotype showed up just a few times. Which antigen it targets is not known. Base quality data are lacking; no much larger clone is found one base away.

Here is what the overall study found, with its caveats: The ex vivo response was dominated by HLA-C-restricted CMV-specific TCR beta clonotypes, which also provided the single most frequent clonotype in two of eight donors. In both this cohort and an independent cohort of several hundred donors, the cumulative frequency of public TCR beta family members distinguished carriers of CMV infection plus the relevant HLA type.

Sequences were obtained from PBMCs. The V and J genes are TRBV19 and TRBJ1-1; the D gene is not confidently resolved. This TCR came from a human donor in good health (CMV status not recorded). Some clones in this sample may be carry-over from other donors' samples. The nucleotide sequence reads TGTGCCAGTAGTTTCACGAACACTGAAGCTTTCTTT. It translates to CASSFTNTEAFF.